This TCR beta chain was recovered during a study of blood T cell repertoires in COVID-19. Whole-study context: Collection of acute and convalescent COVID-19 samples took place in the United States, Italy and Spain. The analysed material was cDNA or gDNA that came from T cells, B-cell-depleted T cells, or PBMCs.

In the authors' workflow: For nucleated cells, counts were estimated from reference gene primer amplification. Profiled with immunoSEQ multiplex PCR; TCRdb holds only in-frame clones, not every one. V and J calls and clone size are copied from that table; D and trimming were computed from the DNA. The data hold about 130,000 clones, with around 74% observed a single time. Patients in Seattle were enrolled during active infection, then followed longitudinally. V lost 5 bases to trimming and J lost 1 base; unmatched junction nucleotides: 5. Germline loops: CDR1 MDHEN, CDR2 SYDVKM. CDR3 length equals 16 residues.

V gene TRBV28 combines with J gene TRBJ2-2; 9 bases agree with TRBD1. The source of this sequence is a man older than 75 with COVID-19, enrolled during active disease. Sequencing input: peripheral blood. Written as DNA, the CDR3 is TGTGCCAGCAGTGACCCGGGACAGGGGAACACCGGGGAGCTGTTTTTT. It is translated as CASSDPGQGNTGELFF.